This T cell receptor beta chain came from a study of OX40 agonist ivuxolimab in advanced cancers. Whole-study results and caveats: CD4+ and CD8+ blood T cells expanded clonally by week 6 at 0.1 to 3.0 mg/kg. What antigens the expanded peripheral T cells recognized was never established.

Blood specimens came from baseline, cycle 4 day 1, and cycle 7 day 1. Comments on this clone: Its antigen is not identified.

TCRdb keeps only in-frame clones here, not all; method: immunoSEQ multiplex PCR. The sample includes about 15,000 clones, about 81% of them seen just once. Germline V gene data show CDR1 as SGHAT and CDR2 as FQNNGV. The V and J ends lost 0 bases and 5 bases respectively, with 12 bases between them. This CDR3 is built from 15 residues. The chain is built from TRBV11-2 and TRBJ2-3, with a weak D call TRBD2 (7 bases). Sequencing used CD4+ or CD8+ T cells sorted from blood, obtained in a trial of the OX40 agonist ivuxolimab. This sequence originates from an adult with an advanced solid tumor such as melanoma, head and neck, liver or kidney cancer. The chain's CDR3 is CASSLDAGAEDTQYF. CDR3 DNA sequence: TGTGCCAGCAGCTTAGACGCGGGGGCTGAAGATACGCAGTATTTT. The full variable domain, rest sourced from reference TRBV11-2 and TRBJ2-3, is EAGVAQSPRYKIIEKRQSVAFWCNPISGHATLYWYQQILGQGPKLLIQFQNNGVVDDSQLPKDRFSAERLKGVDSTLKIQPAKLEDSAVYLCASSLDAGAEDTQYFGPGTRLTVL.